The 10 T cell receptor beta chains reported below all come from one sample, sequenced in a study of blood T cell repertoires in COVID-19. Measured with immunoSEQ multiplex PCR; TCRdb has only the in-frame clones, and not every one. The table lists under 200,000 clones, about 87% of them singletons. The sample consisted of peripheral blood. These TCRs come from a woman over 75 with COVID-19, enrolled during active disease.

The gene calls are TRBV28 and TRBJ1-1; 8 bases agree with TRBD1. V shed 4 bases, J shed 3 bases, and the junction held 4 bases outside the gene matches. The germline gives CDR1 MDHEN, CDR2 SYDVKM. The CDR3 totals 14 residues. DNA for the CDR3: TGTGCCAGCAGTTCCGGGACAGGTGACACTGAAGCTTTCTTT. It translates to CASSSGTGDTEAFF. The full variable domain, in which reference TRBV28 and TRBJ1-1 provide the parts outside the CDR3, is DVKVTQSSRYLVKRTGEKVFLECVQDMDHENMFWYRQDPGLGLRLIYFSYDVKMKEKGDIPEGYSVSREKKERFSLILESASTNQTSMYLCASSSGTGDTEAFFGQGTRLTVV.

This clone has more than one count but fewer than ten. V usage is TRBV28 and J usage is TRBJ1-1; 7 bases are shared with TRBD1. Germline CDR1 reads MDHEN; CDR2 reads SYDVKM. The CDR3 runs to 13 residues. The J segment lost 7 bases and the V segment lost 5 bases, leaving 7 bases of the junction unmatched. CDR3 sequence (DNA): TGTGCCAGCAGTAGCCTCCGGGACAGTGAAGCTTTCTTT. It encodes CASSSLRDSEAFF.

The V call is TRBV11-3, the J call TRBJ1-3, with TRBD1 identical over 7 bases. This CDR3 comprises 14 residues. CDR1 is SGHNT and CDR2 is YENEEA in the germline V gene. The V gene end was trimmed by 6 bases and the J gene end by 1 base; junction bases not matched to a gene: 3. The DNA for the CDR3 is TGTGCCAGCAGTACAGGGGCATCTGGAAACACCATATATTTT. It encodes CASSTGASGNTIYF.

The CDR3 nucleotides read TGTGCCAGCAGTACCCGCAGGGGGATCGGTTACGAGCAGTACTTC. This sequence encodes CASSTRRGIGYEQYF. The chain is built from TRBV6-2 or TRBV6-3 and TRBJ2-7, with 7 nucleotides matching TRBD1. This CDR3 has 15 amino acids. Trimming cost V 5 bases and J 4 bases; bases outside gene matches: 11. Per germline, CDR1 MNHEY and CDR2 SVGEGT.

The chain carries TRBV6-2 or TRBV6-3 and TRBJ2-7, with TRBD2 matching over 7 bases. The junction had 3 bases not matched to a gene; V was cut back by 5 bases and J by 2 bases. CDR1 and CDR2 from the germline V gene are MNHEY and SVGEGT. CDR3 length: 13 amino acids. The CDR3 bases are TGTGCCAGCAGTAGACTAGCTACCTACGAGCAGTACTTC. Its protein product is CASSRLATYEQYF.

The J gene is TRBJ2-7, the V gene TRBV7-2; 7 bases match TRBD2. The CDR3 is made up of 15 amino acids. The V gene end was trimmed by 5 bases and the J gene end by 6 bases; junction bases not matched to a gene: 13. Germline V lookup: CDR1 SGHTA, CDR2 FQGNSA. The CDR3 region is CASSPAGRDVSEQYF. DNA of the CDR3: TGTGCCAGCAGCCCCGCGGGGAGGGACGTAAGCGAGCAGTACTTC.

This clone was found once. The chain has TRBV15 and TRBJ2-7; TRBD2 matches at 9 bases. The ends lost 0 bases at V and 6 bases at J; junction bases unmatched: 6. The CDR3 has 15 amino acids. Looked up from germline, CDR1 is LNHNV and CDR2 is YYDKDF (reference sequence). The CDR3 loop reads CATSRDLAGLGEQYF. The CDR3 DNA reads as TGTGCCACCAGCAGAGATCTAGCGGGATTAGGCGAGCAGTACTTC.

J is TRBJ2-2 and V is TRBV5-4; 10 bases match TRBD2. V dropped 8 bases and J dropped 6; count of bases not matched to a gene: 13. Germline V gene data show CDR1 as SGHNT and CDR2 as YYREEE (reference sequence). This CDR3 has 16 residues. In nucleotides, the CDR3 is TGTGCCAGTTCAAGGGGGCCAGCGGGAGGGCCCGGGGAGCTGTTTTTT. Residues: CASSRGPAGGPGELFF.

V gene TRBV9 combines with J gene TRBJ1-2; TRBD1 matches 11 bases. The CDR3 loop spans 17 amino acids. Germline CDR1 is SGDLS and CDR2 is YYNGEE. V was clipped by 4 bases and J by 4 bases; unmatched bases: 12. The CDR3 spells CASSPGGGQGASYGYTF. CDR3 in DNA: TGTGCCAGCAGCCCCGGAGGTGGACAGGGGGCTAGCTATGGCTACACCTTC.

CDR3 nucleotide sequence: TGTGCCAGCAGCTGGGGACAGTCGGGGCAGTTCTTC. This codes for CASSWGQSGQFF. The rearrangement uses TRBV5-6 and TRBJ2-1; 7 nucleotides agree with TRBD1. Germline loops: CDR1 SGHDT, CDR2 YYEEEE. After removal of 3 bases from V and 12 bases from J, the junction contained 6 bases not matched to a gene. The CDR3 has 12 residues.